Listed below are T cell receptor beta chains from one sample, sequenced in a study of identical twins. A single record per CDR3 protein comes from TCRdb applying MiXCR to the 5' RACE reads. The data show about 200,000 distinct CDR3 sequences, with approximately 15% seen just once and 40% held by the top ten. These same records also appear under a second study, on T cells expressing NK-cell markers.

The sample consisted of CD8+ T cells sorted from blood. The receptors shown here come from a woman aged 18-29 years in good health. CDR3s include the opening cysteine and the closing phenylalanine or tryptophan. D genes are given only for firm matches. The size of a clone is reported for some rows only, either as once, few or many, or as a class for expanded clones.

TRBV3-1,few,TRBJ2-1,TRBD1,TGTGCCAGCAGCCAAGGGTCAGGGGGCATGAATGAGCAGTTCTTC,CASSQGSGGMNEQFF
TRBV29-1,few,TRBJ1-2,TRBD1,TGCAGCGTTGAGGCAGGGGGCGATGGCTACACCTTC,CSVEAGGDGYTF
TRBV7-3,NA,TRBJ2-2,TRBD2,TGTGCCAGCAGCTTAACGTCGGCGGGGGGAAACACCGGGGAGCTGTTTTTT,CASSLTSAGGNTGELFF
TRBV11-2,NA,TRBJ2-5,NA,TGTGCCAGCAGCTTAGCGGACGGCGAGGGAGAGACCCAGTACTTC,CASSLADGEGETQYF
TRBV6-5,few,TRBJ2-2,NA,TGTGCCAGCAGTTACGTAGCGGAGCCTGACACCGGGGAGCTGTTTTTT,CASSYVAEPDTGELFF
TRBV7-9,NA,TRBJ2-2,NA,TGTGCCAGCAGACCCTCGATATCTGGGGCCGGGGAGCTGTTTTTT,CASRPSISGAGELFF
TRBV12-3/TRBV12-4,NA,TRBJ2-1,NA,TGTGCCAGCAGTACCGGGAAGAACAATGAGCAGTTCTTC,CASSTGKNNEQFF
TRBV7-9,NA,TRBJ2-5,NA,TGTGCCAGCGACCAGGGGGGGATTCAAGAGACCCAGTACTTC,CASDQGGIQETQYF
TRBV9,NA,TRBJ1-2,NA,TGTGCCAGCAGCGAAAGGGACGGAGCCTACACCTTC,CASSERDGAYTF
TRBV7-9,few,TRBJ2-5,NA,TGTGCCAGCAGCTTACCGACCAGGGAGACCCAGTACTTC,CASSLPTRETQYF
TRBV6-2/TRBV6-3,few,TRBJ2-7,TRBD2,TGTGCCAGCAGTTACGAGATAGCGGGTTCCTACGAGCAGTACTTC,CASSYEIAGSYEQYF